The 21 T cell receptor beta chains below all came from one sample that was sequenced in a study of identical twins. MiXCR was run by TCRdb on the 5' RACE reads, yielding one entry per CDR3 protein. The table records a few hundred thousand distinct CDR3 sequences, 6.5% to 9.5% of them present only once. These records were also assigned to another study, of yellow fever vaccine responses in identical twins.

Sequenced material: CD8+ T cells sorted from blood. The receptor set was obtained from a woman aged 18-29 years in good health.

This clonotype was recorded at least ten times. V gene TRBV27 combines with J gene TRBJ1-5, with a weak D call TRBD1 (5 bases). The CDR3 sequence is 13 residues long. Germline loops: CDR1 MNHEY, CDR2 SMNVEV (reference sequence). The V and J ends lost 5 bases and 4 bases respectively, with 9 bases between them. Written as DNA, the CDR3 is TGTGCCAGCAGTCCACAGGTGAATCAGCCCCAGCATTTT. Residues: CASSPQVNQPQHF.

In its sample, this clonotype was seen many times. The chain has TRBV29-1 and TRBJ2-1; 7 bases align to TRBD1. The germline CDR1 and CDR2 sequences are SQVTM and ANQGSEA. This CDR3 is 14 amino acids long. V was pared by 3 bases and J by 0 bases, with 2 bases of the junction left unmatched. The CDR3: CSVEWDSSYNEQFF. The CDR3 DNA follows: TGCAGCGTTGAGTGGGACAGCTCCTACAATGAGCAGTTCTTC.

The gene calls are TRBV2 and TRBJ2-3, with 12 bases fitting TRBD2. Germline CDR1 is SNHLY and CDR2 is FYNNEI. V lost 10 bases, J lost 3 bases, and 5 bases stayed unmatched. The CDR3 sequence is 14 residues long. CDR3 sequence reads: CATLGLAGTDTQYF. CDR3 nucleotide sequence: TGTGCCACCCTAGGACTAGCGGGGACAGATACGCAGTATTTT.

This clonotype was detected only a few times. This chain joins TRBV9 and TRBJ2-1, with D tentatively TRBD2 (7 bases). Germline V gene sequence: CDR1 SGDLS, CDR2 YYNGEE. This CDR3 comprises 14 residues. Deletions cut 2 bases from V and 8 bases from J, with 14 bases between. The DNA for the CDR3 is TGTGCCAGCAGCGTTTATGGGGGGGGCGATGAGCAGTTCTTC. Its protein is CASSVYGGGDEQFF.

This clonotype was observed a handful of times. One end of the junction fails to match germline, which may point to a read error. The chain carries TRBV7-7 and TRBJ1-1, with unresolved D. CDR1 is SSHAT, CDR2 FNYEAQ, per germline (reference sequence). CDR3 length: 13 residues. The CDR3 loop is CASSLGERTEAFF. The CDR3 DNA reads TGTGCTAGCAGCTTGGGAGAGCGCACTGAAGCTTTCTTT.

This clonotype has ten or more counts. The CDR3 coding sequence is TGTGCCAGCAGTTCGGATGGGGAGACCCAGTACTTC. It encodes CASSSDGETQYF. The chain employs TRBV6-5 and TRBJ2-5, with no clear D. The ends were cut back, 4 bases at V and 5 bases at J, with 8 bases in the middle. The CDR3 has 12 amino acids. The germline gives CDR1 MNHEY, CDR2 SVGAGI.

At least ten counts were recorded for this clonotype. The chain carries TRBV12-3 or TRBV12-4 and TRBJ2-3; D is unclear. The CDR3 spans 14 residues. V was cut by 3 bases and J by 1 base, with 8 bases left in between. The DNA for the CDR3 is TGTGCCAGCAGTTTTTTAGTCCGCACAGATACGCAGTATTTT. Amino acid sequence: CASSFLVRTDTQYF.

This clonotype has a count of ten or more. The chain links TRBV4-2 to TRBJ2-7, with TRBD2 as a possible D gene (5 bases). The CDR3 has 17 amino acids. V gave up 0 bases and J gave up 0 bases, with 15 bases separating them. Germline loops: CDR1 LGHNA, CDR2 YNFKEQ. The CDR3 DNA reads TGTGCCAGCAGCCAAGAACGTAAAGGGCTAGCCTCCTACGAGCAGTACTTC. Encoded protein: CASSQERKGLASYEQYF.

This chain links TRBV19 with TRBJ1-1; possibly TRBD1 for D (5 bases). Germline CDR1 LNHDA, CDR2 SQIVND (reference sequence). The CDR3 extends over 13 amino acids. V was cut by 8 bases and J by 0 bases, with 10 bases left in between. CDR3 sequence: CASVRQLNTEAFF. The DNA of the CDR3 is TGTGCCAGTGTCAGACAGTTGAACACTGAAGCTTTCTTT.

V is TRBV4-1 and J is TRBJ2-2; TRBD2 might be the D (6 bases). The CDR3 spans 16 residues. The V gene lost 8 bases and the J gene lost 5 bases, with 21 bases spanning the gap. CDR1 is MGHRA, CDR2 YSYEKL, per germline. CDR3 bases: TGCGCCAGCTGGATCGTGGAGGGAGGCGGGACCGGGGAGCTGTTTTTT. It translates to CASWIVEGGGTGELFF.

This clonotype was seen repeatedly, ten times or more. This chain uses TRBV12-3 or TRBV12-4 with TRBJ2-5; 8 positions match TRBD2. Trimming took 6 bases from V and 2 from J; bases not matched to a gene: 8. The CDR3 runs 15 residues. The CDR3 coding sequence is TGTGCCAGCAGAACAAGCGGGGGAGCGCAAGAGACCCAGTACTTC. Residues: CASRTSGGAQETQYF.

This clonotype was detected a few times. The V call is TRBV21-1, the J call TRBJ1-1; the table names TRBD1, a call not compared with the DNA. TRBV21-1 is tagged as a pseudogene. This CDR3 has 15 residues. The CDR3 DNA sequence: TGTGCCAGCAGCGTCTACACCGGGAAGCACACTGAAGCTTTCTTT. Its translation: CASSVYTGKHTEAFF.

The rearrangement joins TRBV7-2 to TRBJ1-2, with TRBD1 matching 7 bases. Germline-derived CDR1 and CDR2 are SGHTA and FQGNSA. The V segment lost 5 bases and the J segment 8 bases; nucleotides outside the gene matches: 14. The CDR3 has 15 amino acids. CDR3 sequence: CASSISQRGLRGYTF. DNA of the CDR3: TGTGCCAGCAGCATCTCACAAAGGGGGCTTCGGGGCTACACCTTC.

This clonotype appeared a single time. CDR3 nucleotide sequence: TGTGCCAGCAGGAGCCGGGACGGGACCTACGAGCAGTACTTC. Encoded protein: CASRSRDGTYEQYF. This sequence joins TRBV12-3 or TRBV12-4 and TRBJ2-7, with D perhaps matching TRBD1 or TRBD2 (5 bases each). Trimming removed 6 bases from V and 2 bases from J, with 14 bases in between. This CDR3 spans 14 amino acids.

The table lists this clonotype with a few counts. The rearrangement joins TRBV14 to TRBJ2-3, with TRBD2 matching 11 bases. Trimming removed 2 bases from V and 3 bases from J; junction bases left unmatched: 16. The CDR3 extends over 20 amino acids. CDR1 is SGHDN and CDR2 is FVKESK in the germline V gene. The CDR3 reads CASSQPPGWGLAGGTDTQYF. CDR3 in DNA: TGTGCCAGCAGCCAACCCCCAGGATGGGGCCTAGCGGGAGGAACAGATACGCAGTATTTT. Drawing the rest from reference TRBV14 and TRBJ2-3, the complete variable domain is EAGVTQFPSHSVIEKGQTVTLRCDPISGHDNLYWYRRVMGKEIKFLLHFVKESKQDESGMPNNRFLAERTGGTYSTLKVQPAELEDSGVYFCASSQPPGWGLAGGTDTQYFGPGTRLTVL.

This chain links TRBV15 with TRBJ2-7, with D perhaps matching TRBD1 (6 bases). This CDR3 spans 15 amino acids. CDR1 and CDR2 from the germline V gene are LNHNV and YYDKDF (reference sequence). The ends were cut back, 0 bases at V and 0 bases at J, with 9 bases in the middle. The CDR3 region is CATSRDRTVSYEQYF. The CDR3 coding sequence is TGTGCCACCAGCAGAGATAGGACAGTCTCCTACGAGCAGTACTTC.

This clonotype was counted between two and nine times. The CDR3 region has the DNA TGTGCCAGCAGGATCGAGGGTACTAGCGAATTCGGAGATGAGCAGTTCTTC. Translating gives CASRIEGTSEFGDEQFF. The V gene is TRBV6-1, the J gene TRBJ2-1; TRBD2 matches 7 bases. With 6 bases clipped from V and 8 bases from J, the junction kept 19 bases outside the gene matches. The CDR3 sequence is 17 residues long. Germline V gives CDR1 MNHNS, CDR2 SASEGT.

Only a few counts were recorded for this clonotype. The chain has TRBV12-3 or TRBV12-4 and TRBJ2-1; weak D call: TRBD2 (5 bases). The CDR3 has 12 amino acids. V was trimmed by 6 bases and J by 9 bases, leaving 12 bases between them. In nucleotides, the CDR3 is TGTGCCAGCAGCCGGAGCGGACTTGAGCAGTTCTTC. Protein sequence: CASSRSGLEQFF.

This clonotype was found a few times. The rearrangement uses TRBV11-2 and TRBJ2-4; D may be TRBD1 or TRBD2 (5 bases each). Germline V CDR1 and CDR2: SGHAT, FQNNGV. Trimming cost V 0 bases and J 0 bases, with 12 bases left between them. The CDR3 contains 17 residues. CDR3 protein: CASSLDRDGLAKNIQYF. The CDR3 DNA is TGTGCCAGCAGCTTAGACCGGGACGGATTAGCCAAAAACATTCAGTACTTC.

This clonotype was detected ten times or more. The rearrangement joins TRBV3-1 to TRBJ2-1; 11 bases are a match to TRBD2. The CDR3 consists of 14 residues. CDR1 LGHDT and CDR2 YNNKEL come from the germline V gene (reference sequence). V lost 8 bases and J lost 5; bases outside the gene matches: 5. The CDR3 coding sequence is TGTGCCAGCGGGGAGGGACTAGCGGACAATGAGCAGTTCTTC. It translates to CASGEGLADNEQFF.

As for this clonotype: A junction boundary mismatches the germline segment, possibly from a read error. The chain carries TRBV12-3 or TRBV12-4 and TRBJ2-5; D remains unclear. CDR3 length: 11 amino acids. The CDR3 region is CAGSFGPTQYF. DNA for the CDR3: TGTGCCGGCAGTTTTGGCCCCACCCAGTACTTC.